Below, 15 T cell receptor beta chains from the same sample are listed, as sequenced in a study of breast tumors, draining lymph nodes, adjacent tissues. TCRdb analysed the multiplex PCR reads with MiXCR anew, one entry per CDR3 protein. The table shows approximately 140,000 distinct CDR3 sequences, with over 25% occurring only once. Axillary draining lymph nodes of breast cancer patients supplied the node samples. The sample taken for sequencing was axillary lymph node tissue. Receptor source: a female donor with breast cancer. Some clones in this sample may be carry-over from other donors' samples.

Note on this clonotype: An end of the junction differs from the germline gene, which may be a read error. The chain recombines TRBV5-1 with TRBJ1-2, with a weak D call TRBD1 (6 bases). The germline V gene has CDR1 SGHRS and CDR2 YFSETQ. This CDR3 spans 14 amino acids. The CDR3 DNA reads TGTGCCAGCAGCGTGGAGAGGGGGTGGTATGGCTACACCTTC. This sequence encodes CASSVERGWYGYTF.

In this sample, this clonotype turned up many times. This chain joins TRBV5-5 and TRBJ1-2; possible D gene TRBD1, 5 bases. CDR1 and CDR2 (germline): SGHKS, YYEKEE (reference sequence). The V end was cut by 6 bases, the J end by 5 bases, with 14 bases between. The CDR3 is 13 residues long. The CDR3 spells CASTPAGGYGYTF. In nucleotides, the CDR3 is TGTGCCAGCACCCCAGCGGGGGGTTATGGCTACACCTTC.

Ten or more counts support this clonotype. The V gene is TRBV7-2, the J gene TRBJ2-3; a possible D gene is TRBD2 (5 bases). The CDR3 extends over 13 amino acids. Trimming cost V 5 bases and J 6 bases, with 12 bases left between them. Germline-derived CDR1 and CDR2 are SGHTA and FQGNSA. The CDR3 protein is CASSRGSGDTQYF. CDR3 coding DNA: TGTGCCAGCAGCCGCGGGTCTGGGGATACGCAGTATTTT.

This clonotype was found once. The final CDR3 position lacks the conserved phenylalanine or tryptophan, pointing to a likely read error. CDR3: CASSRRGSSGNTIYS. The CDR3 nucleotides are TGTGCCAGCAGTCGCAGGGGCTCCTCTGGAAACACCATATATTCT. The chain has TRBV12-3 or TRBV12-4 and TRBJ1-3; possibly TRBD1 for D (6 bases). The V end was cut by 5 bases, the J end by 0 bases, with 11 bases between. This CDR3 contains 15 residues.

Note on this clonotype: One end of the junction varies from germline; a read error may be responsible. The rearrangement uses TRBV6-5 and TRBJ2-1; no firm D call. Germline CDR1 MNHEY, CDR2 SVGAGI. The CDR3 sequence is 18 residues long. DNA of the CDR3: TGTGCCAGCAGTCACTCCTGGGCCGGATCGAGCTCCTACAATGAGCAGTTCTTC. Protein sequence: CASSHSWAGSSSYNEQFF.

For this clonotype: This clone may be a read error of a much larger clone one base away. V is TRBV10-1 and J is TRBJ2-6; D is perhaps TRBD1 or TRBD2 (5 bases each). Per germline, CDR1 WNHNN and CDR2 SYGVQD (reference sequence). The CDR3 runs 16 residues. CDR3 coding DNA: TGCGCCAGCAGTTCAGGACTGGCCTCTGGGGCCAACGTCCCGACTTTC. Protein: CASSSGLASGANVPTF.

This clonotype was recorded many times. The chain recombines TRBV7-3 with TRBJ2-2; D is perhaps TRBD1 (7 bases). V lost 5 bases and J 6 bases, leaving 16 bases between the germline ends. Germline V gives CDR1 SGHTA, CDR2 FQGTGA. This CDR3 region has 15 residues. The CDR3 sequence: CASSAYLRGAGELFF. The CDR3 DNA reads TGTGCCAGCAGCGCCTACCTCAGGGGGGCCGGGGAGCTGTTTTTT.

This clonotype came up many times. This chain uses TRBV5-1 with TRBJ2-7; possible D gene TRBD2, 6 bases. The CDR3 runs 16 residues. The V end was cut by 1 base, the J end by 1 base, with 15 bases between. Per the germline V gene, CDR1 is SGHRS and CDR2 is YFSETQ. The CDR3 nucleotides are TGCGCCAGCAGCTTGAGGGCAACGGGACTTTCCTACGAGCAGTACTTC. Its translation: CASSLRATGLSYEQYF.

The chain links TRBV12-3 or TRBV12-4 to TRBJ2-1, with D perhaps assigned TRBD1 or TRBD2 (6 bases each). The CDR3 length is 17 residues. V lost 6 bases and J 5 bases, leaving 23 bases between the germline ends. The CDR3 here is CASSLRAGRGQNNEQFF. CDR3 bases: TGTGCCAGCAGCTTAAGGGCGGGAAGAGGACAGAACAATGAGCAGTTCTTC.

This clonotype was recorded at least ten times. V is TRBV3-1 and J is TRBJ1-5; D perhaps matches TRBD1 (5 bases). V was pared by 0 bases and J by 6 bases, with 9 bases between. In germline, CDR1 is LGHDT, CDR2 YNNKEL (reference sequence). The CDR3 consists of 14 residues. CDR3 sequence reads: CASSQDGRVQPQHF. As DNA, the CDR3 is TGTGCCAGCAGCCAAGATGGCAGGGTTCAGCCCCAGCATTTT. The whole variable domain, remainder taken from reference TRBV3-1 and TRBJ1-5, is DTAVSQTPKYLVTQMGNDKSIKCEQNLGHDTMYWYKQDSKKFLKIMFSYNNKELIINETVPNRFSPKSPDKAHLNLHINSLELGDSAVYFCASSQDGRVQPQHFGDGTRLSIL.

This clonotype was detected many times. The DNA of the CDR3 is TGTGCCAGCAGTTTCGGCTGGCAAGAGACCCAGTACTTC. Its protein is CASSFGWQETQYF. The rearrangement links TRBV12-3 or TRBV12-4 to TRBJ2-5, with D hard to call. This CDR3 is 13 amino acids long. The V end was cut by 3 bases, the J end by 2 bases, with 7 bases between.

This clonotype was counted at least ten times. Being one base from a much bigger clone, this may be a read error. The chain combines TRBV7-9 with TRBJ1-6; D perhaps matches TRBD1 (6 bases). The CDR3 has 18 residues. CDR1 and CDR2 (germline): SEHNR, FQNEAQ (reference sequence). Deletions cut 4 bases from V and 11 bases from J, with 27 bases between. The CDR3 DNA sequence: TGTGCCAGCAGCTGGACTGTCACAGGGCCGGGAGGAGGCCCACCCCTCCACTTT. Amino acids: CASSWTVTGPGGGPPLHF.

This clonotype came up many times. The CDR3 nucleotides are TGTGCCAGCTCAGCGAGCTCTGGAAACACCATATATTTT. This translates into CASSASSGNTIYF. The chain carries TRBV18 and TRBJ1-3; D uncertain. V was clipped by 5 bases and J by 0 bases, with 5 bases between them. CDR3 size: 13 residues. The germline V gene encodes CDR1 KGHSH and CDR2 LQKENI. The full variable domain, rest sourced from reference TRBV18 and TRBJ1-3, is NAGVMQNPRHLVRRRGQEARLRCSPMKGHSHVYWYRQLPEEGLKFMVYLQKENIIDESGMPKERFSAEFPKEGPSILRIQQVVRGDSAAYFCASSASSGNTIYFGEGSWLTVV.

This clonotype has a count of ten or more. The rearrangement joins TRBV6-2 or TRBV6-3 to TRBJ2-2, with no clear D. The germline V gene encodes CDR1 MNHEY and CDR2 SVGEGT. V lost 0 bases to trimming and J lost 5 bases, with 7 bases between them. The CDR3 length is 14 residues. CDR3 region: CASSYSGDTGELFF. The CDR3 DNA reads TGTGCCAGCAGTTACTCTGGGGATACCGGGGAGCTGTTTTTT.

On this clonotype: This may arise from a read error, as a much more abundant clone is one base away. V usage is TRBV6-6 and J usage is TRBJ2-4; tentatively, D is TRBD1 (6 bases). Germline CDR1 and CDR2: MNHNY and SVGAGI (reference sequence). V was clipped by 1 base and J by 6 bases, with 13 bases between them. This CDR3 region has 15 residues. The CDR3 DNA follows: TGTGCCAGCAGTTACTTGAGTGGACAGCCAAACATTCAGTACTTC. Protein: CASSYLSGQPNIQYF.